The TCR beta chain described here comes from a study of CD8 T cells in Susac syndrome. RNA in amounts of roughly 0.5 to 1 ug was reverse transcribed with random hexamers. TCRdb reprocessed the immunoSEQ multiplex PCR reads with MiXCR, giving one entry per CDR3 protein. The sample yields 330,000 or so distinct CDR3 sequences, around 91% seen once. The origin of this receptor is a human donor with multiple sclerosis. What was sequenced was CD8+ T cells from PBMCs.

The CDR3 nucleotides read TGTGCCAGTAGTATGGCACCAGCGGGAGTGGGGCATGAGCAGTTCTTC. It encodes CASSMAPAGVGHEQFF. The rearrangement joins TRBV19 to TRBJ2-1; 8 bases match TRBD2. Germline V lookup: CDR1 LNHDA, CDR2 SQIVND (reference sequence). The V and J ends lost 3 bases and 8 bases, in that order; junction bases with no gene match: 12. There are 16 residues in the CDR3.